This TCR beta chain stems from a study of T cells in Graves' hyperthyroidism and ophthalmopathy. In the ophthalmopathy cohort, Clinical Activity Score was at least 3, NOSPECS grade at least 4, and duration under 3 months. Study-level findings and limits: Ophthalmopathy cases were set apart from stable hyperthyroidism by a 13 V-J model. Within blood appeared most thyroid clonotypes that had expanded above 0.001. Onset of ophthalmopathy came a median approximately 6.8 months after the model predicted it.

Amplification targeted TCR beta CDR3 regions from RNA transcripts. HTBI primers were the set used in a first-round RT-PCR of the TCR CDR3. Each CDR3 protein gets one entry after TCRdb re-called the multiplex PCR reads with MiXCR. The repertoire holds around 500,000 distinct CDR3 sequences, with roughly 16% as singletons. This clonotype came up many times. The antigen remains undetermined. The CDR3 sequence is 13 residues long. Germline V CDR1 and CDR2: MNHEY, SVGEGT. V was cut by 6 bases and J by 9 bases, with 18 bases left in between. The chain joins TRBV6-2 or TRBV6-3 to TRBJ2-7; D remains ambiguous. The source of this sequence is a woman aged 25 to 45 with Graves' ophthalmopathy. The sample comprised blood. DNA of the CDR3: TGTGCCAGCAGCCTCTCTGAAACCAACGGGCAGTACTTC. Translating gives CASSLSETNGQYF.